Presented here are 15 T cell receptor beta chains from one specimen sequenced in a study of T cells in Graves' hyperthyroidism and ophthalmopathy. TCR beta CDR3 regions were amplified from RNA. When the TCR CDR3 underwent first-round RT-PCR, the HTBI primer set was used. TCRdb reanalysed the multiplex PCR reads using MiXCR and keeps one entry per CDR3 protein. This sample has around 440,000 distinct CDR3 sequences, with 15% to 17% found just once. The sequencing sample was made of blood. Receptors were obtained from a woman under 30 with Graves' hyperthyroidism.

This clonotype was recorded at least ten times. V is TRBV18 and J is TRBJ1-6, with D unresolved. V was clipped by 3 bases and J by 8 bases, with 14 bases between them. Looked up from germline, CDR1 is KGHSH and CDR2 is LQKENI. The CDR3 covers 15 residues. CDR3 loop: CASSPSDGRDSPLHF. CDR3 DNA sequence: TGTGCCAGCTCACCGTCAGACGGGAGGGATTCACCCCTCCACTTT.

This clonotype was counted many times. CDR3 residues: CSAREVAAGDSDTQYF. Here the CDR3 DNA reads TGCAGTGCTAGAGAAGTTGCAGCGGGAGACTCAGATACGCAGTATTTT. The rearrangement links TRBV20-1 to TRBJ2-3; TRBD2 agrees at 8 bases. The V gene end was trimmed by 0 bases and the J gene end by 4 bases; junction bases not matched to a gene: 9. CDR3 length: 16 amino acids. Germline assignment: CDR1 DFQATT and CDR2 SNEGSKA (reference sequence).

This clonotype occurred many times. The CDR3 DNA follows: TGTGCCCCCGAGGACAGAGTGAACACCGGGGAGCTGTTTTTT. Its translation is CAPEDRVNTGELFF. This chain joins TRBV24-1 and TRBJ2-2; a weak D match, TRBD1 (6 bases). V was clipped by 12 bases and J by 1 base, with 14 bases between them. The CDR3 consists of 14 residues. CDR1 is KGHDR and CDR2 is SFDVKD in the germline V gene.

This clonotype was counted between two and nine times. The DNA of the CDR3 is TGCGCCAGCAGCTTGGTAGCGGGAGGGCCATACAATGAGCAGTTCTTC. This encodes CASSLVAGGPYNEQFF. This rearrangement joins TRBV5-1 to TRBJ2-1; TRBD2 agrees at 11 bases. This CDR3 is 16 amino acids long. Trimming at V came to 0 bases and at J to 4 bases, leaving 3 bases not matched to a gene. Germline loops: CDR1 SGHRS, CDR2 YFSETQ.

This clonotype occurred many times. CDR3 in amino acids: CASSGRDPTHEQYF. CDR3 DNA: TGCGCCAGCAGCGGGAGGGACCCGACCCACGAGCAGTACTTC. V is TRBV5-1 and J is TRBJ2-7; 7 bases match TRBD2. Trimming took 4 bases from V and 5 from J; bases not matched to a gene: 9. CDR3 length: 14 amino acids. Germline assignment: CDR1 SGHRS and CDR2 YFSETQ.

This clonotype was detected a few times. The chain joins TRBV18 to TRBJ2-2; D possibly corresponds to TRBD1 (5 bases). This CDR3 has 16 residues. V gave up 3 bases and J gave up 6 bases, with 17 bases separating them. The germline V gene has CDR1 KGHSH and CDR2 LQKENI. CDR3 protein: CASSPGLGQGPGELFF. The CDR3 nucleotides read TGTGCCAGCTCACCCGGTCTGGGGCAGGGCCCCGGGGAGCTGTTTTTT.

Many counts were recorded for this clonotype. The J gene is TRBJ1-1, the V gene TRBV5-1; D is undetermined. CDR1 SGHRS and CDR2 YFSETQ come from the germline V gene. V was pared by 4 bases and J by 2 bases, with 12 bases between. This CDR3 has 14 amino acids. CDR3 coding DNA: TGCGCCAGCAGCGTGGGAATGGGAAACACTGAAGCTTTCTTT. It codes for CASSVGMGNTEAFF.

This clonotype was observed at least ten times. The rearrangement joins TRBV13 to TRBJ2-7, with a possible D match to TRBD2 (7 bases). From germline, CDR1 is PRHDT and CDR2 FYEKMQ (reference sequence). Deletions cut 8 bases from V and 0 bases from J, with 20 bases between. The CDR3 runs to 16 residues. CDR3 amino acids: CASDRGGAPPSYEQYF. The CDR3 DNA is TGTGCCAGCGATCGAGGGGGGGCCCCCCCCTCCTACGAGCAGTACTTC.

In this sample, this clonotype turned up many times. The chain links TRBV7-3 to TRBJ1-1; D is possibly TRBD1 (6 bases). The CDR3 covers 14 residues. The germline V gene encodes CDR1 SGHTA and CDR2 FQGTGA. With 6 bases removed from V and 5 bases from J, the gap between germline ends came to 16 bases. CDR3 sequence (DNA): TGTGCCAGCAGTTGGCAGGGGAGTGGGACTGAAGCTTTCTTT. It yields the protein CASSWQGSGTEAFF.

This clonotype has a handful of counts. The CDR3 protein is CSASSQGTSSGNTIYF. CDR3 DNA: TGCAGTGCTAGTAGCCAGGGGACTAGCTCTGGAAACACCATATATTTT. The V gene is TRBV20-1, the J gene TRBJ1-3; the D gene is possibly TRBD1 (6 bases). This CDR3 contains 16 residues. V lost 3 bases to trimming and J lost 0 bases, with 15 bases between them. Germline V gene data show CDR1 as DFQATT and CDR2 as SNEGSKA (reference sequence).

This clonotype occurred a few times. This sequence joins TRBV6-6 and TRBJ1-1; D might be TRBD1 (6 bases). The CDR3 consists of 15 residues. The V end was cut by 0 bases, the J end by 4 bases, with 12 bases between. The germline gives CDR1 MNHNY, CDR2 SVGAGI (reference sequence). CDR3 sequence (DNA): TGTGCCAGCAGTTACTCCCCTACAGGGTTCACTGAAGCTTTCTTT. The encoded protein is CASSYSPTGFTEAFF.

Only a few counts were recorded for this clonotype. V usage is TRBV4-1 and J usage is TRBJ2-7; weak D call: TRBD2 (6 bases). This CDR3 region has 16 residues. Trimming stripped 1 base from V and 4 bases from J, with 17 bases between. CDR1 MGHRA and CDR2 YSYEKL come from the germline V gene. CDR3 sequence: CASSQGPGEVWYEQYF. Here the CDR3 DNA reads TGCGCCAGCAGCCAAGGGCCCGGGGAGGTTTGGTACGAGCAGTACTTC.

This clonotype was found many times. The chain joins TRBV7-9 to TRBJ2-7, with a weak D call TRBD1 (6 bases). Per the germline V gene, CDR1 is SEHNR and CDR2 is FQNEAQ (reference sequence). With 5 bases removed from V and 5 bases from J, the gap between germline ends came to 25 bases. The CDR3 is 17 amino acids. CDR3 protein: CASSPGALTVGEDEQYF. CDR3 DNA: TGTGCCAGCAGCCCAGGGGCCCTGACAGTGGGAGAAGACGAGCAGTACTTC.

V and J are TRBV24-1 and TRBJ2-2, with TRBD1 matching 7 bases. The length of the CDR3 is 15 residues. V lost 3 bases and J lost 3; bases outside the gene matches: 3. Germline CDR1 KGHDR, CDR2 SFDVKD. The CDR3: CATSDTGADTGELFF. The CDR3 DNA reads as TGTGCCACCAGTGATACAGGGGCGGACACCGGGGAGCTGTTTTTT.

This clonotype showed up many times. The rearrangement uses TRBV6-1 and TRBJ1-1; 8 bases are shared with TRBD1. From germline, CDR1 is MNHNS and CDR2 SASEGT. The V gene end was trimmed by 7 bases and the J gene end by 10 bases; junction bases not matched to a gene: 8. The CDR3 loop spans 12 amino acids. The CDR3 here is CASTSGQGRAFF. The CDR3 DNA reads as TGTGCCAGCACCAGCGGACAGGGACGAGCTTTCTTT.